Shown below are 30 T cell receptor beta chains from a single sample sequenced in a study of beta chain features in type 1 diabetes. Investigators reverse transcribed all isolated RNA, so they sequenced expressed TCRB transcripts. Profiling relied on immunoSEQ multiplex PCR, and the TCRdb table lists in-frame clones only, not all of them. The sample records more than 120,000 clones, about 10% being singletons. Sequenced sample: naive CD4+ T cells from blood. The receptor set was obtained from a young man in good health.

The chain recombines TRBV6-1 with TRBJ1-2; 8 positions match TRBD1. This CDR3 has 15 amino acids. Germline V gene data show CDR1 as MNHNS and CDR2 as SASEGT. Trimming took 6 bases from V and 4 from J; bases not matched to a gene: 10. The CDR3: CASSEQGASIYGYTF. The CDR3 bases are TGTGCCAGCAGCGAGCAGGGGGCCTCTATCTATGGCTACACCTTC.

V is TRBV5-1 and J is TRBJ2-2, with 12 bases aligning to TRBD2. The CDR3 extends over 16 amino acids. Germline assignment: CDR1 SGHRS and CDR2 YFSETQ. V trimming: 2 bases; J trimming: 4 bases; junction bases outside the gene matches: 3. DNA of the CDR3: TGCGCCAGCAGCTTTCGGACTAGCGGGGTCACCGGGGAGCTGTTTTTT. It translates to CASSFRTSGVTGELFF.

The V call is TRBV4-2, the J call TRBJ2-3; TRBD2 matches at 11 bases. J was trimmed by 3 bases and V by 0 bases; bases with no gene match: 5. The CDR3 is made up of 17 amino acids. CDR1 and CDR2 (germline): LGHNA, YNFKEQ. The CDR3: CASSQDHSGGATDTQYF. CDR3 sequence (DNA): TGTGCCAGCAGCCAAGATCATAGCGGGGGGGCGACAGATACGCAGTATTTT.

This clone has only a few counts. CDR3 in DNA: TGTGCCAGCAGTGCCAGCTCTGGAAACACCATATATTTT. Its protein is CASSASSGNTIYF. The chain uses TRBV2 and TRBJ1-3; D ambiguous. This CDR3 region has 13 residues. From germline, CDR1 is SNHLY and CDR2 FYNNEI. Trimming removed 4 bases at V and 0 bases at J, with 4 bases between.

This clone was counted many times. The chain's CDR3 is CAISPRTANYGYTF. The CDR3 DNA reads TGTGCCATCAGTCCCCGGACAGCTAACTATGGCTACACCTTC. The chain combines TRBV10-3 with TRBJ1-2; TRBD1 might be the D (6 bases). This CDR3 region has 14 residues. CDR1 ENHRY and CDR2 SYGVKD come from the germline V gene. V was trimmed by 5 bases and J by 0 bases, leaving 10 bases between them.

The V call is TRBV7-9, the J call TRBJ1-2; 9 bases are shared with TRBD1. The V segment lost 4 bases and the J segment 4 bases; nucleotides outside the gene matches: 4. Germline lookup yields CDR1 SEHNR and CDR2 FQNEAQ (reference sequence). CDR3 length: 14 residues. The CDR3 reads CASSYRGRAYGYTF. Written as DNA, the CDR3 is TGTGCCAGCAGCTACAGGGGGCGGGCCTATGGCTACACCTTC.

The gene calls are TRBV6-1 and TRBJ1-1, with D perhaps matching TRBD1 (6 bases). Looked up from germline, CDR1 is MNHNS and CDR2 is SASEGT. CDR3 length: 15 amino acids. Trimming removed 4 bases from V and 0 bases from J, with 12 bases in between. The CDR3 DNA reads as TGTGCCAGCAGTGGTATGGGGGCACTGAACACTGAAGCTTTCTTT. Protein product: CASSGMGALNTEAFF.

In its sample, this clone was seen a few times. The chain joins TRBV10-3 to TRBJ2-2; a possible D gene is TRBD2 (6 bases). The CDR3 has 14 amino acids. Trimming pared 7 bases from V and 2 bases from J, leaving 11 bases between. Germline loops: CDR1 ENHRY, CDR2 SYGVKD. CDR3 sequence: CAINPGVNTGELFF. The DNA for the CDR3 is TGTGCCATCAATCCGGGGGTAAACACCGGGGAGCTGTTTTTT.

This clone has a handful of counts. The V and J genes are TRBV4-2 and TRBJ1-2; TRBD1 aligns across 8 bases. The junction had 1 base not matched to a gene; V was cut back by 5 bases and J by 8 bases. Germline CDR1 is LGHNA and CDR2 is YNFKEQ. This CDR3 comprises 11 residues. CDR3 residues: CASSSGGGYTF. The CDR3 DNA is TGTGCCAGCAGCTCAGGGGGCGGCTACACCTTC.

The rearrangement links TRBV7-9 to TRBJ1-4; 7 bases map to TRBD1. CDR1 and CDR2 (germline): SEHNR, FQNEAQ (reference sequence). The J segment lost 8 bases and the V segment lost 3 bases, leaving 12 bases of the junction unmatched. CDR3 length equals 16 residues. CDR3 in DNA: TGTGCCAGCAGCTTTTCGGTTGGACAGGTGGGAGAAAAACTGTTTTTT. Protein sequence: CASSFSVGQVGEKLFF.

The rearrangement links TRBV11-2 to TRBJ2-4; D gene uncertain. Per the germline V gene, CDR1 is SGHAT and CDR2 is FQNNGV. This CDR3 contains 17 residues. Deletions cut 5 bases from V and 0 bases from J, with 17 bases between. The CDR3 region is CASSPLTYLGAKNIQYF. The CDR3 DNA sequence: TGTGCCAGCAGCCCCCTGACTTACCTGGGAGCCAAAAACATTCAGTACTTC. Supplemented by reference TRBV11-2 and TRBJ2-4, the full variable domain reads EAGVAQSPRYKIIEKRQSVAFWCNPISGHATLYWYQQILGQGPKLLIQFQNNGVVDDSQLPKDRFSAERLKGVDSTLKIQPAKLEDSAVYLCASSPLTYLGAKNIQYFGAGTRLSVL.

The chain carries TRBV29-1 and TRBJ1-5; tentatively, D is TRBD1 (5 bases). The CDR3 has 13 amino acids. Between the trimmed V and J ends, which lost 1 base and 1 base, there was a span of 5 bases. Germline V lookup: CDR1 SQVTM, CDR2 ANQGSEA. DNA for the CDR3: TGCAGCGTTGAAGCAGGGAGCAATCAGCCCCAGCATTTT. This gives the protein CSVEAGSNQPQHF.

The V and J genes are TRBV27 and TRBJ1-4, with D maybe TRBD1 (6 bases). The V gene lost 5 bases and the J gene lost 3 bases, with 13 bases spanning the gap. There are 15 residues in the CDR3. The germline gives CDR1 MNHEY, CDR2 SMNVEV (reference sequence). In DNA, the CDR3 is TGTGCCAGCAGTGAAAGGGGGTCGGCTAATGAAAAACTGTTTTTT. Its protein product is CASSERGSANEKLFF.

The rearrangement joins TRBV5-1 to TRBJ2-1, with 7 bases lining up with TRBD2. Unmatched junction bases numbered 11, after V lost 4 bases and J lost 7 bases. Per the germline V gene, CDR1 is SGHRS and CDR2 is YFSETQ. This CDR3 has 15 amino acids. The CDR3 DNA sequence: TGCGCCAGCAGCCCCGGACCCCGGGGAGGGAATGAGCAGTTCTTC. This encodes CASSPGPRGGNEQFF.

This chain joins TRBV29-1 and TRBJ2-7, with 12 bases that match TRBD2. The V gene's germline CDR1 is SQVTM and CDR2 ANQGSEA. J was trimmed by 2 bases and V by 5 bases; bases with no gene match: 4. The CDR3 is 14 residues long. The CDR3 is CSVSSGGATYEQYF. The CDR3 DNA reads TGCAGCGTTTCTAGCGGGGGGGCCACCTACGAGCAGTACTTC.

The rearrangement links TRBV7-9 to TRBJ1-1; perhaps TRBD1 as D (6 bases). CDR1 and CDR2 from the germline V gene are SEHNR and FQNEAQ (reference sequence). CDR3 length: 13 residues. V was shortened by 4 bases and J by 3 bases, with 9 bases between the two germline ends. The CDR3 loop is CASSSQGYTEAFF. The CDR3 nucleotides read TGTGCCAGCAGCTCACAGGGATACACTGAAGCTTTCTTT.

The J gene is TRBJ2-1, the V gene TRBV30, with D perhaps matching TRBD2 (7 bases). Germline V CDR1 and CDR2: GTSNPN, SVGIG (reference sequence). V was shortened by 8 bases and J by 7 bases, with 24 bases between the two germline ends. CDR3 size: 15 residues. CDR3 amino acids: CARRVGGGGWNEQFF. The CDR3 region has the DNA TGTGCCCGACGCGTAGGGGGAGGGGGATGGAATGAGCAGTTCTTC.

The chain combines TRBV5-1 with TRBJ2-3; 8 bases fit TRBD2. In germline, CDR1 is SGHRS, CDR2 YFSETQ. The CDR3 runs 16 residues. V was clipped by 2 bases and J by 2 bases; unmatched bases: 7. For the CDR3, the DNA is TGCGCCAGCAGCTTAGGGTCTAGCGGGTTCACAGATACGCAGTATTTT. It encodes CASSLGSSGFTDTQYF. Full variable domain (outside the CDR3, taken from reference TRBV5-1 and TRBJ2-3): KAGVTQTPRYLIKTRGQQVTLSCSPISGHRSVSWYQQTPGQGLQFLFEYFSETQRNKGNFPGRFSGRQFSNSRSEMNVSTLELGDSALYLCASSLGSSGFTDTQYFGPGTRLTVL.

V usage is TRBV5-5 and J usage is TRBJ2-5, with 8 nucleotides matching TRBD1. The CDR3 sequence is 15 residues long. J gave up 5 bases and V 0 bases, and 6 bases lay outside the gene matches. Germline V gene data show CDR1 as SGHKS and CDR2 as YYEKEE (reference sequence). The CDR3 here is CASSLGDRFWETQYF. The CDR3 coding sequence is TGTGCCAGCAGCTTGGGGGACAGGTTTTGGGAGACCCAGTACTTC.

This clone was found a few times. The chain couples TRBV7-3 to TRBJ2-2; 7 nucleotides agree with TRBD2. V was pared by 5 bases and J by 7 bases, with 7 bases of the junction left unmatched. There are 14 residues in the CDR3. The germline V gene encodes CDR1 SGHTA and CDR2 FQGTGA. In DNA, the CDR3 is TGTGCCAGCAGCGTAGGGAGCGGGGTCGGGGAGCTGTTTTTT. Translated: CASSVGSGVGELFF.

This sequence joins TRBV2 and TRBJ2-5; a weak D match, TRBD2 (5 bases). Germline lookup yields CDR1 SNHLY and CDR2 FYNNEI. This CDR3 region has 15 residues. The V end was cut by 2 bases, the J end by 2 bases, with 12 bases between. CDR3 sequence: CASSELGGLQETQYF. CDR3 nucleotide sequence: TGTGCCAGCAGTGAATTAGGAGGTCTTCAAGAGACCCAGTACTTC.

This clone was picked up a small number of times. This chain uses TRBV10-3 with TRBJ1-5; D is possibly TRBD1 (6 bases). V gave up 6 bases and J gave up 7 bases, with 10 bases separating them. Per the germline V gene, CDR1 is ENHRY and CDR2 is SYGVKD. The length of the CDR3 is 12 residues. The CDR3 spells CAISPDRQPQHF. The CDR3, as DNA: TGTGCCATCAGCCCCGACAGGCAGCCCCAGCATTTT.

The V call is TRBV4-3, the J call TRBJ2-5; 12 nucleotides line up with TRBD1. The CDR3 length is 16 residues. Trimming at V came to 5 bases and at J to 5 bases, leaving 9 bases not matched to a gene. Per the germline V gene, CDR1 is LGHNA and CDR2 is YSLEER. The CDR3 here is CASSKQGQGARETQYF. The CDR3 DNA is TGCGCCAGCAGCAAACAGGGACAGGGGGCGCGGGAGACCCAGTACTTC.

The sample holds a few counts of this clone. The chain employs TRBV5-1 and TRBJ2-1; 10 nucleotides align to TRBD2. Losses at the gene ends were 0 bases for V and 4 bases for J; bases not matched to a gene: 4. Germline CDR1 SGHRS, CDR2 YFSETQ. CDR3 length: 16 amino acids. The CDR3 sequence is CASSLVSGGAYNEQFF. The CDR3, as DNA: TGCGCCAGCAGCTTGGTGAGCGGGGGGGCGTACAATGAGCAGTTCTTC. The full variable domain, with the rest looked up from reference TRBV5-1 and TRBJ2-1, is KAGVTQTPRYLIKTRGQQVTLSCSPISGHRSVSWYQQTPGQGLQFLFEYFSETQRNKGNFPGRFSGRQFSNSRSEMNVSTLELGDSALYLCASSLVSGGAYNEQFFGPGTRLTVL.

The genes are TRBV2 and TRBJ1-2; D perhaps matches TRBD1 (6 bases). This CDR3 has 14 amino acids. Trimming left V 6 bases short and J 3 bases short, with 14 bases between. Germline values: CDR1 SNHLY, CDR2 FYNNEI. The CDR3 DNA is TGTGCCAGCAGAGAACGGACAGCGTACTATGGCTACACCTTC. It yields the protein CASRERTAYYGYTF.

This chain uses TRBV7-8 with TRBJ2-7; no clear D. Deletions cut 1 base from V and 6 bases from J, with 13 bases between. The CDR3 runs 14 residues. Germline loops: CDR1 SGHVS, CDR2 FQNEAQ. CDR3 bases: TGTGCCAGCAGCTTAGTTGCACAATCAGGCGAGCAGTACTTC. Its protein is CASSLVAQSGEQYF.

This rearrangement joins TRBV7-8 to TRBJ2-1, with TRBD1 identical over 7 bases. J gave up 4 bases and V 2 bases, and 5 bases lay outside the gene matches. Germline assignment: CDR1 SGHVS and CDR2 FQNEAQ. The CDR3 totals 15 residues. Here the CDR3 DNA reads TGTGCCAGCAGCTTACCGGGACAGCATTACAATGAGCAGTTCTTC. The encoded protein is CASSLPGQHYNEQFF.

A word on this clone: This may stem from a read error, because a much larger clone lies one nucleotide away. The chain employs TRBV28 and TRBJ2-5; TRBD1 agrees at 9 bases. J gave up 11 bases and V 6 bases, and 7 bases lay outside the gene matches. Germline loops: CDR1 MDHEN, CDR2 SYDVKM. CDR3 length: 12 residues. CDR3 DNA sequence: TGTGCCAGCAGCCGGGACAGGGTTGAGCAGTACTTC. Translated, it gives CASSRDRVEQYF. Using reference TRBV28 and TRBJ2-5 for the parts outside the CDR3, the full variable domain is DVKVTQSSRYLVKRTGEKVFLECVQDMDHENMFWYRQDPGLGLRLIYFSYDVKMKEKGDIPEGYSVSREKKERFSLILESASTNQTSMYLCASSRDRVEQYFGPGTRLLVL.

This clone was picked up a small number of times. The chain has TRBV5-1 and TRBJ2-1; 8 nucleotides match TRBD2. The germline V gene has CDR1 SGHRS and CDR2 YFSETQ. The CDR3 covers 15 residues. V was pared by 3 bases and J by 2 bases, with 4 bases of the junction left unmatched. CDR3 loop: CASSSEAGAYNEQFF. The CDR3 DNA follows: TGCGCCAGCAGCTCCGAAGCGGGGGCCTACAATGAGCAGTTCTTC.

The chain has TRBV7-3 and TRBJ2-6, with 8 bases fitting TRBD1. The CDR3 runs 18 residues. CDR1 and CDR2 (germline): SGHTA, FQGTGA. J gave up 2 bases and V 0 bases, and 6 bases lay outside the gene matches. The CDR3 region is CASSLTGQGATGANVLTF. CDR3 coding DNA: TGTGCCAGCAGCTTAACGGGGCAGGGGGCGACTGGGGCCAACGTCCTGACTTTC.